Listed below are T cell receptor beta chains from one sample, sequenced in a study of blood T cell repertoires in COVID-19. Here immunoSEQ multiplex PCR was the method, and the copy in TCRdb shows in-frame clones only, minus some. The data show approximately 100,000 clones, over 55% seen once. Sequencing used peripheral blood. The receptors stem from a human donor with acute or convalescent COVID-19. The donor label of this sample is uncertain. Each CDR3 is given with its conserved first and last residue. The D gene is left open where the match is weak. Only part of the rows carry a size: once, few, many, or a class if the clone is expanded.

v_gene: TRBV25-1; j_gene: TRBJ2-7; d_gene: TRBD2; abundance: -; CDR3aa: CASSRQSNSGGPSYEQYF; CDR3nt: TGTGCCAGCAGTAGACAGAGTAATAGCGGGGGGCCCTCCTACGAGCAGTACTTC
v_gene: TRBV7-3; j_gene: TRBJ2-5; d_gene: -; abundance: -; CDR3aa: CASSLLGRGNQETQYF; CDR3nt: TGTGCCAGCAGCTTATTAGGGCGGGGAAACCAAGAGACCCAGTACTTC
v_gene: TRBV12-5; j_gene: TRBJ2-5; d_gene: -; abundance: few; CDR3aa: CASGLDAGQQYF; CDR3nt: TGTGCTAGTGGTTTGGACGCGGGACAGCAGTACTTC
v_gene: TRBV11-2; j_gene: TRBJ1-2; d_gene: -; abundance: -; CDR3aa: CASSLAAGVGYGYTF; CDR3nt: TGTGCCAGCAGCTTAGCTGCAGGGGTGGGCTATGGCTACACCTTC
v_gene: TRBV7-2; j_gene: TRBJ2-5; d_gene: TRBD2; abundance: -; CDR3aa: CASSSTHRAGGTYQETQYF; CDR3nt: TGTGCCAGCAGCTCCACTCACCGAGCGGGGGGGACGTACCAAGAGACCCAGTACTTC
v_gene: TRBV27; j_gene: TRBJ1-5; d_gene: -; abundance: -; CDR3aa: CASSSPGSSQPQHF; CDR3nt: TGTGCCAGCAGTTCCCCAGGGTCGAGCCAGCCCCAGCATTTT
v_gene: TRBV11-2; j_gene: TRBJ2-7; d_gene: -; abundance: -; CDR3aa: CASSFQGWEQYF; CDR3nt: TGTGCCAGCAGCTTTCAGGGCTGGGAGCAGTACTTC
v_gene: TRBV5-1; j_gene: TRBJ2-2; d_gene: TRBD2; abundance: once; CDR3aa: CASSFLAGAATGELFF; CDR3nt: TGCGCCAGCAGCTTTCTAGCGGGGGCCGCCACCGGGGAGCTGTTTTTT
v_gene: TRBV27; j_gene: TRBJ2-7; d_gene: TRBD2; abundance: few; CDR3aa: CASSFGGVDTYEQYF; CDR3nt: TGTGCCAGCAGTTTTGGGGGGGTCGACACCTACGAGCAGTACTTC
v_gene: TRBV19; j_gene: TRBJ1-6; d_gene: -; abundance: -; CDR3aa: CASSLMIIGNSPLHF; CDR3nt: TGTGCCAGTAGTCTGATGATTATTGGCAATTCACCCCTCCACTTT
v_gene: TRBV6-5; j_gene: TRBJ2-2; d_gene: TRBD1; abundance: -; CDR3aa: CASSYQGVSTGELFF; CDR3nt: TGTGCCAGCAGTTATCAGGGGGTGAGCACCGGGGAGCTGTTTTTT
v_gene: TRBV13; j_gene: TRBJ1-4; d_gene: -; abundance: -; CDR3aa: CASSNTHLGEKLFF; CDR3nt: TGTGCCAGCAGCAATACCCATCTCGGGGAAAAACTGTTTTTT
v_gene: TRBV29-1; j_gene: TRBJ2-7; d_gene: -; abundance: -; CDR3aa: CSVTGASFYEQYF; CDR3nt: TGCAGCGTGACGGGAGCAAGCTTCTACGAGCAGTACTTC
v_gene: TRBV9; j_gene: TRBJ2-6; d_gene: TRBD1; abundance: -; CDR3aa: CASSALDRGISGANVLTF; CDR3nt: TGTGCCAGCAGCGCCCTGGACAGGGGCATCTCTGGGGCCAACGTCCTGACTTTC
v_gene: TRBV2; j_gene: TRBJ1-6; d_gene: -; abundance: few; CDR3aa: CASAGGYNSPLHF; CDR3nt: TGTGCCAGCGCCGGGGGATATAATTCACCCCTCCACTTT
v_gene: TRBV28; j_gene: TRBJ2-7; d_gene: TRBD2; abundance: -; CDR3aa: CASSSPWGGVGEQYF; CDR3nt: TGTGCCAGCAGTTCCCCCTGGGGAGGGGTAGGGGAGCAGTACTTC
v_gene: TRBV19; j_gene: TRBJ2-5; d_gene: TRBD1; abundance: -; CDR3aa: CATMTGGETQYF; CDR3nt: TGTGCCACCATGACAGGGGGCGAGACCCAGTACTTC
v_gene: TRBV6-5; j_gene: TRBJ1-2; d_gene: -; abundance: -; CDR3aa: CASSLNQVPYGYTF; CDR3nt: TGTGCCAGCAGCCTCAACCAGGTCCCCTATGGCTACACCTTC
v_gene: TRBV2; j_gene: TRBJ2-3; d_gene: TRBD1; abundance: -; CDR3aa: CASSRTGGRDTQYF; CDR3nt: TGTGCCAGCAGTCGGACAGGGGGCAGAGATACGCAGTATTTT
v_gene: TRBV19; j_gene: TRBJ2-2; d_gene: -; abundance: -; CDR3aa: CASSPDRNTGELFF; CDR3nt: TGTGCCAGTAGTCCTGACAGGAACACCGGGGAGCTGTTTTTT
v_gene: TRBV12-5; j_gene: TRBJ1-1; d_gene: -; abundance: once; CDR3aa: CASGLVLSGEGATEAFF; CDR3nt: TGTGCTAGTGGTTTGGTACTGTCCGGGGAGGGTGCGACTGAAGCTTTCTTT
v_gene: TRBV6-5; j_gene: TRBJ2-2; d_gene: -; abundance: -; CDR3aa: CASSYSRLVGLELFF; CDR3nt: TGTGCCAGCAGTTACTCGAGACTAGTCGGTCTCGAGCTGTTTTTT
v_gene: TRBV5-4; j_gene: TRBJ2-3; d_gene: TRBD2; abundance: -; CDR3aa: CASSLRSGGRGDTQYF; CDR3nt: TGTGCCAGCAGCTTGAGGAGCGGGGGGCGAGGGGATACGCAGTATTTT
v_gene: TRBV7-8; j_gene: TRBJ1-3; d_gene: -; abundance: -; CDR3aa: CASSPLLGGNTIYF; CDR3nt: TGTGCCAGCAGCCCGCTCCTAGGTGGAAACACCATATATTTT
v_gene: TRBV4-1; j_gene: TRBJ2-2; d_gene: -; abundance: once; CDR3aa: CASKGHGATGELFF; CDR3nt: TGCGCCAGCAAGGGGCACGGAGCTACCGGGGAGCTGTTTTTT
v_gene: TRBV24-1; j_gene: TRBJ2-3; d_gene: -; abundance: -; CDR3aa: CATRGPSSTDTQYF; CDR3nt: TGTGCCACCAGGGGGCCTTCTAGCACAGATACGCAGTATTTT
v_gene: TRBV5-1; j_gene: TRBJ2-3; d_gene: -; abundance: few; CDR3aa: CASSVALPNTDTQYF; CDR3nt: TGCGCCAGCAGCGTGGCACTCCCTAACACAGATACGCAGTATTTT
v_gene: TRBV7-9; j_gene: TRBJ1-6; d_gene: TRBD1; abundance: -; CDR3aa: CASSRNRTGGINSPLHF; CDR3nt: TGTGCCAGCAGCAGAAATCGGACAGGGGGAATAAATTCACCCCTCCACTTT
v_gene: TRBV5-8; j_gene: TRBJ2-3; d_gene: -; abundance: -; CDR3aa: CASSHSSTDTQYF; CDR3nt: TGTGCCAGCAGCCACTCCAGCACAGATACGCAGTATTTT
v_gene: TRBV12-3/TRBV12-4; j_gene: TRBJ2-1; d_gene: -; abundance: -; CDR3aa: CASSPGHHEFF; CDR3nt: TGTGCCAGCAGTCCCGGACATCATGAGTTCTTC
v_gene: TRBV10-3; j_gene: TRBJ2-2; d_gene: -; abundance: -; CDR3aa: CAISESIYKRNSNTGELFF; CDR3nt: TGTGCCATCAGTGAGTCGATTTACAAGCGGAATTCGAACACCGGGGAGCTGTTTTTT
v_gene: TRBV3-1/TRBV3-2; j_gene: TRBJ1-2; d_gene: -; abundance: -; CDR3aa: CASTRLKGEGYTF; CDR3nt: TGTGCCAGCACCCGCCTAAAGGGGGAAGGCTACACCTTC
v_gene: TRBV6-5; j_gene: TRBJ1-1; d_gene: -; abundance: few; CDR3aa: CASSYTRNMNTEAFF; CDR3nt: TGTGCCAGCAGTTACACCCGAAACATGAACACTGAAGCTTTCTTT
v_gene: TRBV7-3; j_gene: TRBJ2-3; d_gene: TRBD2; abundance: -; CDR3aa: CASSSPDTSGGGTDTQYF; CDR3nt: TGTGCCAGCAGCTCCCCCGACACTAGCGGGGGTGGCACAGATACGCAGTATTTT
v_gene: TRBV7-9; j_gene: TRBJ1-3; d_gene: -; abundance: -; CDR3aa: CASSHLAGVSGNTIYF; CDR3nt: TGTGCCAGCAGCCACTTAGCGGGGGTCTCTGGAAACACCATATATTTT
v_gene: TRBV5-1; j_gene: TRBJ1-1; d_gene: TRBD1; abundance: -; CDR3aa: CASTLGAGGNTEAFF; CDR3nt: TGCGCCAGCACCTTGGGGGCAGGGGGGAACACTGAAGCTTTCTTT
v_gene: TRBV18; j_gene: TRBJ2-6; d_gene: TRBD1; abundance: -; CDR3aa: CASSPGQGSNSGANVLTF; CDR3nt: TGTGCCAGCTCACCTGGACAGGGCTCCAACTCTGGGGCCAACGTCCTGACTTTC
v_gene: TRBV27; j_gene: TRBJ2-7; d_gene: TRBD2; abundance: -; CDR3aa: CASSTTSGGPQYF; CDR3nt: TGTGCCAGCAGCACTACTAGCGGGGGACCACAGTACTTC
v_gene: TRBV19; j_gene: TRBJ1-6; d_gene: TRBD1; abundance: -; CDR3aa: CASRPGTGSNSPLHF; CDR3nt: TGTGCCAGTAGACCGGGGACAGGGTCGAATTCACCCCTCCACTTT
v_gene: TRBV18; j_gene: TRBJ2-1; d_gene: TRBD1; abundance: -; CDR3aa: CASSPRIPGTGDEQFF; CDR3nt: TGTGCCAGCTCACCACGGATACCCGGGACAGGGGATGAGCAGTTCTTC
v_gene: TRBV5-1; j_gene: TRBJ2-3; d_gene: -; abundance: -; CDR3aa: CASSLNPQVRTDTQYF; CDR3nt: TGCGCCAGCAGCTTGAACCCCCAGGTTCGCACAGATACGCAGTATTTT
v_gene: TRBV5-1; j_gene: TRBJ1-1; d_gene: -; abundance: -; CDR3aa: CASNLEGGRRAFF; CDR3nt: TGCGCCAGCAACCTCGAGGGAGGTCGAAGGGCTTTCTTT